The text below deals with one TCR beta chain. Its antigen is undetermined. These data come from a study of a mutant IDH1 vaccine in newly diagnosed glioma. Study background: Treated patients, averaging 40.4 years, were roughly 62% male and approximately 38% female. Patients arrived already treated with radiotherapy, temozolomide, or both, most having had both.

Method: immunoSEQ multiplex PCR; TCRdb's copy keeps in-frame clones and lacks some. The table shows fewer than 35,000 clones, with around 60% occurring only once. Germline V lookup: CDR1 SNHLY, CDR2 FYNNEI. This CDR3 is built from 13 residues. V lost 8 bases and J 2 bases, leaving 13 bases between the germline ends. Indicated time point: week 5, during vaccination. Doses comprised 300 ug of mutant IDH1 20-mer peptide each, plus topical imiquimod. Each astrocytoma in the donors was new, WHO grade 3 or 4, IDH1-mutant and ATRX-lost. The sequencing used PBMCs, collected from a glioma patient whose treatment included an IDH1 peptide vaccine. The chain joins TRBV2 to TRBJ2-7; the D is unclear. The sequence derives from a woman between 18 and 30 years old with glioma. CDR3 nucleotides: TGTGCCAGCCGGAGATTAGGCCCCTACGAGCAGTACTTC. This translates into CASRRLGPYEQYF.